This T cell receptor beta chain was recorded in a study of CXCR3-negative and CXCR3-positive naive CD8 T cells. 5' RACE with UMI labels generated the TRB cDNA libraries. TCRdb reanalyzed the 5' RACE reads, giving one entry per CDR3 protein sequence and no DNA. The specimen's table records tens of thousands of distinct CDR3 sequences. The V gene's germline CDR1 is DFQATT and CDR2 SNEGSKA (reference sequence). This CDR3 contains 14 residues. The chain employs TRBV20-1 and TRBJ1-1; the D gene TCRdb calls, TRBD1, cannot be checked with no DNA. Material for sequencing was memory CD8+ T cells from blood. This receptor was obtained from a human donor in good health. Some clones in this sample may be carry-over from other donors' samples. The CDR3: CSARPTGSDTEAFF.